This entry lists 32 T cell receptor beta chains sequenced from one sample in a study of blood T cells in healthy people across ages. Next came a second PCR, run for about 7 to 11 cycles, which used a sample-barcoded 5' primer along with a J-beta primer mix. TCRdb called the 5' RACE reads again in MiXCR, with one record for every CDR3 protein. The sample shows about 780,000 distinct CDR3 sequences, around 50% of them seen only once. The specimen was blood. Every receptor here comes from a man at least 80 years old in good health.

Remarks on this clonotype: Since a much larger clone is just one base distant, this may be a read error. The chain carries TRBV7-2 and TRBJ2-7; perhaps TRBD2 as D (5 bases). This CDR3 is built from 14 residues. Germline-derived CDR1 and CDR2 are SGHTA and FQGNSA. CDR3 sequence (DNA): TGTGTCAGCAGCTTTGCCGGGATCCCCTACGAGCAGTACTTC. This encodes CVSSFAGIPYEQYF.

Concerning this clonotype itself: The junction shows a germline mismatch at one end, possibly a read error. The chain recombines TRBV6-5 with TRBJ2-6; tentative D call: TRBD1 (5 bases). The CDR3 spans 15 residues. Germline assignment: CDR1 MNHEY and CDR2 SVGAGI. CDR3 sequence reads: CASSFQVSGANALTF. The CDR3 nucleotides read TGTGCCAGCAGTTTCCAGGTCTCTGGGGCCAACGCCCTGACTTTC.

Many counts were recorded for this clonotype. The J gene is TRBJ2-7, the V gene TRBV12-3 or TRBV12-4; either TRBD1 or TRBD2 may supply D (5 bases each). The CDR3 runs to 13 residues. V dropped 6 bases and J dropped 2 bases, with 11 bases sitting between them. CDR3 in amino acids: CASSRDGTYEQYF. The CDR3 DNA sequence: TGTGCCAGCAGCCGGGACGGTACCTACGAGCAGTACTTC.

This clonotype has a handful of counts. The chain is built from TRBV27 and TRBJ2-7, with TRBD1 identical over 8 bases. Germline values: CDR1 MNHEY, CDR2 SMNVEV (reference sequence). The CDR3 contains 15 residues. V lost 5 bases and J lost 5; bases outside the gene matches: 11. Here the CDR3 reads CASSPSTGVLHEQYF. The CDR3 DNA follows: TGTGCCAGCAGTCCCTCGACAGGGGTTCTCCACGAGCAGTACTTC.

The genes are TRBV3-1 and TRBJ2-7; 12 bases are a match to TRBD2. Germline values: CDR1 LGHDT, CDR2 YNNKEL (reference sequence). CDR3 size: 16 residues. The J segment lost 7 bases and the V segment lost 4 bases, leaving 11 bases of the junction unmatched. CDR3 in amino acids: CASSPPVASGREEQYF. CDR3 DNA sequence: TGTGCCAGCAGCCCCCCGGTGGCTAGCGGGAGGGAAGAGCAGTACTTC.

This clonotype was observed a few times. This sequence joins TRBV7-2 and TRBJ2-4, with D maybe TRBD2 (6 bases). Near its end, the DNA agrees better with TRBJ2-7, so the J call may be wrong. The CDR3 runs to 15 residues. The V gene's germline CDR1 is SGHTA and CDR2 FQGNSA. Written as DNA, the CDR3 is TGTGCCAGCAGCTTAGGGGTCGTCCCGGGGGACGAGCAGTACTTC. It encodes CASSLGVVPGDEQYF.

Comments on this clonotype: A junction boundary mismatches the germline segment, possibly from a read error. This chain joins TRBV7-2 and TRBJ2-1; 7 bases agree with TRBD2. CDR3 length equals 14 residues. Germline CDR1 and CDR2: SGHTA and FQGNSA. CDR3 DNA: TGTGCCAGCAGCTTAGGCGGGAGCAGTAATGGGCAGTTCTTC. Its protein product is CASSLGGSSNGQFF.

The genes are TRBV7-3 and TRBJ2-1; D tentatively reads TRBD1 or TRBD2 (6 bases each). The DNA end lines up better with TRBJ2-7; the J call may be wrong. Germline CDR1 is SGHTA and CDR2 is FQGTGA. This CDR3 comprises 14 residues. The CDR3 sequence is CASRNTGRYNEQYF. As DNA, the CDR3 is TGTGCCAGCAGGAACACAGGGAGGTACAATGAGCAGTACTTC.

Points on this clonotype: This could be a read error, since a much larger clone is one nucleotide away. This chain links TRBV4-2 with TRBJ2-7; 7 bases map to TRBD2. Per the germline V gene, CDR1 is LGHNA and CDR2 is YNFKEQ. CDR3 length: 16 residues. Written as DNA, the CDR3 is TGTGTCAGCAGCCAAGATACGAGCGGGGCTATATACGAGCAGTACTTC. It encodes CVSSQDTSGAIYEQYF.

This clonotype has only a few counts. V gene TRBV10-3 combines with J gene TRBJ1-1; 8 nucleotides agree with TRBD1. Germline V gene lookup returns CDR1 ENHRY and CDR2 SYGVKD. The CDR3 has 13 residues. Trimming cost V 6 bases and J 5 bases; bases outside gene matches: 5. CDR3 DNA: TGTGCCATCAGGACAGGGGTGGAGACTGAAGCTTTCTTT. Translated, it gives CAIRTGVETEAFF.

V is TRBV4-1 and J is TRBJ1-5; D is undetermined. The CDR3 covers 15 residues. Germline V gene lookup returns CDR1 MGHRA and CDR2 YSYEKL. Trimming shortened V by 0 bases and J by 2 bases, and 8 bases separated the two germline ends. The CDR3: CASSQDGSRNQPQHF. The CDR3 region has the DNA TGCGCCAGCAGCCAAGATGGCAGCCGCAATCAGCCCCAGCATTTT.

A note on this clonotype: Germline and junction disagree at one end, which may indicate a read error. V usage is TRBV4-2 and J usage is TRBJ2-1; D may match TRBD1 or TRBD2 (5 bases each). Germline assignment: CDR1 LGHNA and CDR2 YNFKEQ. The CDR3 covers 15 residues. The CDR3 DNA reads as TGTGCCAGCAGCGAAGAACCGGGGCCCTACAATGAGCAGTTCTTC. Amino acids: CASSEEPGPYNEQFF.

The chain couples TRBV3-1 to TRBJ2-5, with D perhaps given as TRBD1 or TRBD2 (5 bases each). The CDR3 covers 13 residues. Germline CDR1 reads LGHDT; CDR2 reads YNNKEL (reference sequence). The V gene lost 0 bases and the J gene lost 13 bases, with 15 bases spanning the gap. The CDR3 bases are TGTGCCAGCAGCCAAGATCGAGGGGACGAGCGGTACTTC. The encoded protein is CASSQDRGDERYF.

This clonotype has at least ten counts. The chain couples TRBV29-1 to TRBJ2-7, with D tentatively TRBD2 (6 bases). Trimming shortened V by 6 bases and J by 1 base, and 10 bases separated the two germline ends. This CDR3 has 12 amino acids. CDR1 SQVTM and CDR2 ANQGSEA come from the germline V gene. The CDR3 here is CSVGGGSYEQYF. The CDR3 region has the DNA TGCAGCGTGGGGGGAGGTTCCTACGAGCAGTACTTC.

This clonotype was found a few times. The J gene is TRBJ2-7, the V gene TRBV6-2 or TRBV6-3; 8 bases fit TRBD1. The V and J ends lost 5 bases and 6 bases, in that order; junction bases with no gene match: 12. Looked up from germline, CDR1 is MNHEY and CDR2 is SVGEGT. The CDR3 has 15 residues. The CDR3 here is CASSHESTGASEQYF. DNA for the CDR3: TGTGCCAGCAGTCATGAGTCGACAGGGGCTTCCGAGCAGTACTTC.

A single count supports this clonotype. The chain is built from TRBV5-4 and TRBJ2-7, with D tentatively TRBD2 (5 bases). The CDR3 totals 14 residues. V was clipped by 4 bases and J by 10 bases, with 21 bases between them. The V gene's germline CDR1 is SGHNT and CDR2 YYREEE (reference sequence). CDR3 residues: CASSPGLRQEAQYF. The CDR3 DNA follows: TGTGCCAGCAGCCCCGGACTGCGCCAAGAGGCCCAGTACTTC.

Only a few counts were recorded for this clonotype. The chain links TRBV4-3 to TRBJ2-1, with TRBD1 matching over 10 bases. V gave up 4 bases and J gave up 5 bases; unmatched junction bases: 5. The CDR3 has 15 residues. CDR1 and CDR2 from the germline V gene are LGHNA and YSLEER. CDR3 in amino acids: CASSPGDRGNNEQFF. CDR3 DNA: TGCGCCAGCAGCCCAGGGGACAGGGGAAACAATGAGCAGTTCTTC.

This chain connects TRBV27 to TRBJ2-3, with TRBD1 as a possible D gene (6 bases). CDR1 is MNHEY and CDR2 is SMNVEV in the germline V gene (reference sequence). Trimming removed 6 bases at V and 6 bases at J, with 16 bases between. The CDR3 is 14 residues long. The CDR3 region has the DNA TGTGCCAGCAGCTCAGGGGCTAGGTATGATACGCAGTATTTT. It specifies CASSSGARYDTQYF.

This clonotype has a handful of counts. The V gene is TRBV12-3 or TRBV12-4, the J gene TRBJ2-1; the D is unclear. The ends were cut back, 6 bases at V and 8 bases at J, with 20 bases in the middle. The CDR3 loop spans 15 amino acids. CDR3 in DNA: TGTGCCAGCAGACCCCCGAGTCCCCAAGGAGATGAGCAGTTCTTC. It encodes CASRPPSPQGDEQFF.

Turning to this clonotype: Because the CDR3 is missing its conserved closing phenylalanine or tryptophan, this is likely a read error. The chain recombines TRBV16 with TRBJ2-7; no clear D. The CDR3 contains 13 residues. From germline, CDR1 is KGHSY and CDR2 FQNENV. V was cut by 0 bases and J by 6 bases, with 9 bases left in between. The CDR3 protein is CASSQSTVPEQYL. CDR3 in DNA: TGTGCCAGCAGCCAATCAACAGTTCCCGAGCAGTACCTC.

Points on this clonotype: A much larger clone lies one base from this, so it may be a read error. The V gene is TRBV20-1, the J gene TRBJ2-3, with 8 positions matching TRBD2. The V and J ends lost 3 bases and 5 bases, in that order; junction bases with no gene match: 13. Looked up from germline, CDR1 is DFQATT and CDR2 is SNEGSKA (reference sequence). There are 16 residues in the CDR3. The CDR3 protein is CSASLGAGGWRDTQYF. For the CDR3, the DNA is TGCAGTGCTAGTTTGGGGGCGGGAGGTTGGAGAGATACGCAGTATTTT.

The chain recombines TRBV5-1 with TRBJ2-2; 8 nucleotides align to TRBD1. The V gene end was trimmed by 0 bases and the J gene end by 5 bases; junction bases not matched to a gene: 9. The CDR3 loop spans 17 amino acids. The germline V gene encodes CDR1 SGHRS and CDR2 YFSETQ. The DNA for the CDR3 is TGCGCCAGCAGCTTGGCCCCGGGACAGGAGAGAACCGGGGAGCTGTTTTTT. Its protein is CASSLAPGQERTGELFF.

V gene TRBV7-2 combines with J gene TRBJ2-7, with D unclear. The CDR3 consists of 15 residues. V was pared by 2 bases and J by 0 bases, with 11 bases between. Germline V gene sequence: CDR1 SGHTA, CDR2 FQGNSA. CDR3 amino acids: CASSLTRGNSYEQYF. DNA of the CDR3: TGTGCCAGCAGCTTAACTCGCGGCAACTCCTACGAGCAGTACTTC.

The chain employs TRBV10-3 and TRBJ2-3; weak D call: TRBD2 (5 bases). Germline V CDR1 and CDR2: ENHRY, SYGVKD. CDR3 length: 15 amino acids. Deletions cut 0 bases from V and 0 bases from J, with 7 bases between. CDR3 bases: TGTGCCATCAGTGAGTCTGAGCGGAGCACAGATACGCAGTATTTT. Translation gives CAISESERSTDTQYF.

The sample holds a few counts of this clonotype. A much bigger clone sits one base away, suggesting this may be a read error. This chain links TRBV9 with TRBJ2-5; no definite D call. The CDR3 is made up of 13 amino acids. CDR1 is SGDLS, CDR2 YYNGEE, per germline. V gave up 3 bases and J gave up 3 bases, with 9 bases separating them. The CDR3 region is CASSGDQKETQYF. DNA for the CDR3: TGTGCCAGCAGCGGAGATCAGAAAGAGACCCAGTACTTC.

V is TRBV6-6 and J is TRBJ1-2; D is uncertain. CDR1 is MNHNY and CDR2 is SVGAGI in the germline V gene (reference sequence). There are 14 residues in the CDR3. The V gene lost 4 bases and the J gene lost 7 bases, with 16 bases spanning the gap. CDR3 sequence: CASSSPSEVSGYTF. In nucleotides, the CDR3 is TGTGCCAGCAGTTCTCCAAGTGAGGTCTCTGGCTACACCTTC.

The table lists this clonotype with a few counts. This chain uses TRBV15 with TRBJ2-1, with unresolved D. The CDR3 extends over 13 amino acids. V lost 0 bases and J 12 bases, leaving 12 bases between the germline ends. CDR1 and CDR2 from the germline V gene are LNHNV and YYDKDF (reference sequence). This chain's CDR3 is CATSRDYSGRQFF. The CDR3 DNA reads as TGTGCCACCAGCAGAGATTATTCCGGTAGGCAGTTCTTC.

This clonotype was picked up many times. The V gene is TRBV2, the J gene TRBJ2-1; TRBD2 might be the D (6 bases). The CDR3 loop spans 13 amino acids. With 6 bases removed from V and 4 bases from J, the gap between germline ends came to 10 bases. The germline CDR1 and CDR2 sequences are SNHLY and FYNNEI. The CDR3 loop reads CASRPSGYNEQFF. The DNA of the CDR3 is TGTGCCAGCAGGCCCAGCGGGTACAATGAGCAGTTCTTC.

V and J are TRBV7-8 and TRBJ2-5, with 8 nucleotides matching TRBD2. Per the germline V gene, CDR1 is SGHVS and CDR2 is FQNEAQ. The V and J ends lost 1 base and 4 bases, in that order; junction bases with no gene match: 8. CDR3 length equals 16 residues. CDR3 bases: TGTGCCAGCAGCTTAGTAGCGGGAAAGGGGACAGAGACCCAGTACTTC. Encoded protein: CASSLVAGKGTETQYF.

At least ten counts were recorded for this clonotype. The chain carries TRBV5-6 and TRBJ2-6; either TRBD1 or TRBD2 may fit D (6 bases each). The CDR3 is 15 amino acids. V lost 4 bases to trimming and J lost 2 bases, with 10 bases between them. Germline V CDR1 and CDR2: SGHDT, YYEEEE. The CDR3 DNA is TGTGCCAGCAGCCTAAGGGGGGCTGGGGCCAACGTCCTGACTTTC. Protein: CASSLRGAGANVLTF. Using reference TRBV5-6 and TRBJ2-6 for the parts outside the CDR3, the full variable domain is DAGVTQSPTHLIKTRGQQVTLRCSPKSGHDTVSWYQQALGQGPQFIFQYYEEEERQRGNFPDRFSGHQFPNYSSELNVNALLLGDSALYLCASSLRGAGANVLTFGAGSRLTVL.

In its sample, this clonotype was seen a few times. The chain joins TRBV12-3 or TRBV12-4 to TRBJ2-3; 12 nucleotides align to TRBD2. V dropped 5 bases and J dropped 2; count of bases not matched to a gene: 11. The CDR3 extends over 18 amino acids. CDR3 sequence (DNA): TGTGCCAGCAGTCCTTCCATAACTAGCGGGAGGACCACAGATACGCAGTATTTT. This sequence encodes CASSPSITSGRTTDTQYF.

V and J are TRBV7-2 and TRBJ2-3; D unclear. The germline CDR1 and CDR2 sequences are SGHTA and FQGNSA. The V end was cut by 4 bases, the J end by 1 base, with 12 bases between. This CDR3 has 15 residues. The CDR3 reads CASSSLPGGTDTQYF. Written as DNA, the CDR3 is TGTGCCAGCAGCTCCCTTCCTGGGGGCACAGATACGCAGTATTTT. Combining the CDR3 with reference TRBV7-2 and TRBJ2-3 gives the whole variable domain GAGVSQSPSNKVTEKGKDVELRCDPISGHTALYWYRQSLGQGLEFLIYFQGNSAPDKSGLPSDRFSAERTGGSVSTLTIQRTQQEDSAVYLCASSSLPGGTDTQYFGPGTRLTVL.